What follows are 21 T cell receptor beta chains derived from one specimen sequenced in a study of T cell responses to AZD1222 COVID-19 vaccine. Method: immunoSEQ multiplex PCR; TCRdb's copy keeps in-frame clones and lacks some. The table lists fewer than 75,000 clones, about 85% of them singletons. Here the sequenced sample was peripheral blood, taken on day 0 of AZD1222 vaccination. These TCRs come from an adult in good health.

The chain couples TRBV2 to TRBJ1-6; D gene ambiguous. CDR3 length equals 15 residues. Trimming stripped 4 bases from V and 9 bases from J, with 16 bases between. CDR1 is SNHLY, CDR2 FYNNEI, per germline. The CDR3 DNA sequence: TGTGCCAGCAGTGTCACCCTACCGGCTAGTTCACCCCTCCACTTT. It specifies CASSVTLPASSPLHF.

CDR3: CASSTGGSHEKLFF. CDR3 nucleotides: TGTGCCAGCAGTACAGGGGGCTCGCATGAAAAACTGTTTTTT. The V gene is TRBV6-5, the J gene TRBJ1-4; 9 bases agree with TRBD1. The V gene end was trimmed by 5 bases and the J gene end by 6 bases; junction bases not matched to a gene: 4. From germline, CDR1 is MNHEY and CDR2 SVGAGI. This CDR3 has 14 amino acids.

This chain links TRBV30 with TRBJ1-2; the D is unclear. V lost 2 bases to trimming and J lost 4 bases, with 23 bases between them. Germline-derived CDR1 and CDR2 are GTSNPN and SVGIG (reference sequence). The CDR3 length is 17 residues. CDR3 in DNA: TGTGCCTGGAGTATACCCCCCCGGACCCAACGGGCCTATGGCTACACCTTC. It encodes CAWSIPPRTQRAYGYTF.

This chain connects TRBV7-2 to TRBJ2-5; D is uncertain. The V end lost 1 base, the J end lost 7 bases, and 10 bases lay between the germline ends. The CDR3 has 13 residues. The germline V gene encodes CDR1 SGHTA and CDR2 FQGNSA. The CDR3 DNA reads as TGTGCCAGCAGCTTAGGGGGAAGAGGGACCCAGTACTTC. Translated: CASSLGGRGTQYF.

Written as DNA, the CDR3 is TGTGCCAGCTCACCACGAAGGACAGGGCAAGACAATGAGCAGTTCTTC. Translation gives CASSPRRTGQDNEQFF. This chain uses TRBV18 with TRBJ2-1, with 8 positions matching TRBD1. J was trimmed by 5 bases and V by 1 base; bases with no gene match: 7. The CDR3 sequence is 16 residues long. Germline V gene sequence: CDR1 KGHSH, CDR2 LQKENI.

The chain has TRBV18 and TRBJ1-1; tentatively, D is TRBD1 (5 bases). Germline lookup yields CDR1 KGHSH and CDR2 LQKENI. CDR3 length equals 14 residues. The V end was cut by 1 base, the J end by 6 bases, with 12 bases between. The CDR3 here is CASSPLDNWPEAFF. CDR3 bases: TGTGCCAGCTCACCACTGGACAATTGGCCTGAAGCTTTCTTT.

The chain joins TRBV5-1 to TRBJ2-1, with a weak D call TRBD2 (6 bases). The V gene's germline CDR1 is SGHRS and CDR2 YFSETQ. This CDR3 comprises 15 residues. V lost 4 bases and J lost 6, with 17 bases in between. The CDR3 bases are TGCGCCAGCAGCCTTGGACCGGGACTGTTCAATGAGCAGTTCTTC. Amino acid sequence: CASSLGPGLFNEQFF.

V is TRBV7-2 and J is TRBJ2-7, with 9 bases aligning to TRBD1. The CDR3 totals 16 residues. V dropped 1 base and J dropped 3; count of bases not matched to a gene: 7. Germline V gives CDR1 SGHTA, CDR2 FQGNSA. The CDR3, as DNA: TGTGCCAGCAGCTTAGACAGGGGGCGCGGACACTACGAGCAGTACTTC. Its translation is CASSLDRGRGHYEQYF.

The rearrangement uses TRBV9 and TRBJ2-2, with D perhaps TRBD1 or TRBD2 (6 bases each). CDR1 and CDR2 (germline): SGDLS, YYNGEE. V was cut by 2 bases and J by 1 base, with 12 bases left in between. The CDR3 extends over 16 amino acids. CDR3: CASSVAGHRNTGELFF. The CDR3 nucleotides read TGTGCCAGCAGCGTCGCGGGACACAGGAACACCGGGGAGCTGTTTTTT.

The V call is TRBV3-1 (or the pseudogene TRBV3-2), the J call TRBJ1-1, with TRBD1 identical over 8 bases. The CDR3 spans 14 residues. The germline V gene has CDR1 LGHDT and CDR2 YNNKEL (reference sequence). With V trimmed by 4 bases and J by 4 bases, 5 bases remained unmatched. Written as DNA, the CDR3 is TGTGCCAGCAGCCCACGGACAGGGACCACTGAAGCTTTCTTT. It specifies CASSPRTGTTEAFF.

The chain has TRBV10-2 and TRBJ2-1, with 10 bases identical to TRBD2. The CDR3 is 17 amino acids. CDR1 and CDR2 (germline): WSHSY, SAAADI. J was trimmed by 0 bases and V by 3 bases; bases with no gene match: 5. CDR3 nucleotide sequence: TGCGCCAGCAGTGAAAGGCTAGCGGGGGCCTCCTACAATGAGCAGTTCTTC. It codes for CASSERLAGASYNEQFF.

This chain uses TRBV5-4 with TRBJ1-4; D is possibly TRBD1 (5 bases). In germline, CDR1 is SGHNT, CDR2 YYREEE (reference sequence). The CDR3 totals 14 residues. The V end was cut by 7 bases, the J end by 0 bases, with 10 bases between. The CDR3 DNA follows: TGTGCCAGCTCGCAGGGTGCAACTAATGAAAAACTGTTTTTT. The encoded protein is CASSQGATNEKLFF. Combining the CDR3 with reference TRBV5-4 and TRBJ1-4 gives the whole variable domain ETGVTQSPTHLIKTRGQQVTLRCSSQSGHNTVSWYQQALGQGPQFIFQYYREEENGRGNFPPRFSGLQFPNYSSELNVNALELDDSALYLCASSQGATNEKLFFGSGTQLSVL.

The rearrangement joins TRBV30 to TRBJ2-2; a possible D gene is TRBD1 (6 bases). V lost 8 bases and J lost 3, with 19 bases in between. CDR3 length: 15 residues. The V gene's germline CDR1 is GTSNPN and CDR2 SVGIG (reference sequence). CDR3 sequence (DNA): TGTGCCGCTGGCAGGGGTATGGTGGACACCGGGGAGCTGTTTTTT. Protein sequence: CAAGRGMVDTGELFF.

This clone was observed a single time. The V gene is TRBV7-2, the J gene TRBJ2-5; 7 bases are shared with TRBD1. This CDR3 has 14 amino acids. Trimming at V came to 5 bases and at J to 0 bases, leaving 3 bases not matched to a gene. Germline-derived CDR1 and CDR2 are SGHTA and FQGNSA. CDR3 sequence: CASSATGYQETQYF. Here the CDR3 DNA reads TGTGCCAGCAGCGCGACAGGGTACCAAGAGACCCAGTACTTC.

The genes are TRBV15 and TRBJ1-4; the D is unclear. V was cut by 7 bases and J by 1 base, with 7 bases left in between. Germline V gives CDR1 LNHNV, CDR2 YYDKDF (reference sequence). CDR3 length equals 13 residues. CDR3 in DNA: TGTGCCACCAACAGTAGAACTAATGAAAAACTGTTTTTT. This translates into CATNSRTNEKLFF.

The V and J genes are TRBV24-1 and TRBJ1-5; unclear D gene. Germline assignment: CDR1 KGHDR and CDR2 SFDVKD. CDR3 length equals 13 residues. V was shortened by 11 bases and J by 5 bases, with 15 bases between the two germline ends. CDR3 DNA: TGTGCCAACTGTGCCGTCCGCCATCAGCCCCAGCATTTT. The encoded protein is CANCAVRHQPQHF.

The chain combines TRBV5-1 with TRBJ2-3; D gene unclear. Germline assignment: CDR1 SGHRS and CDR2 YFSETQ. Trimming pared 4 bases from V and 1 base from J, leaving 13 bases between. The CDR3 sequence is 15 residues long. As DNA, the CDR3 is TGCGCCAGCAGCCCTCAAATAGGGCGCACAGATACGCAGTATTTT. Encoded protein: CASSPQIGRTDTQYF.

This chain connects TRBV18 to TRBJ2-7; D may correspond to TRBD1 or TRBD2 (5 bases each). The CDR3 consists of 15 residues. Germline values: CDR1 KGHSH, CDR2 LQKENI. V gave up 3 bases and J gave up 2 bases, with 14 bases separating them. The CDR3 DNA reads TGTGCCAGCTCACCGACCGGGACCCCGCCCTACGAGCAGTACTTC. This encodes CASSPTGTPPYEQYF.

This chain connects TRBV5-1 to TRBJ1-1, with D uncertain. V was shortened by 0 bases and J by 0 bases, with 9 bases between the two germline ends. The germline V gene encodes CDR1 SGHRS and CDR2 YFSETQ. This CDR3 contains 15 residues. The CDR3 spells CASSLGGFMNTEAFF. The CDR3 nucleotides read TGCGCCAGCAGCTTGGGAGGCTTTATGAACACTGAAGCTTTCTTT. Complete variable domain (other parts from reference TRBV5-1 and TRBJ1-1): KAGVTQTPRYLIKTRGQQVTLSCSPISGHRSVSWYQQTPGQGLQFLFEYFSETQRNKGNFPGRFSGRQFSNSRSEMNVSTLELGDSALYLCASSLGGFMNTEAFFGQGTRLTVV.

The chain joins TRBV11-1 to TRBJ2-1; unclear D gene. This CDR3 comprises 16 residues. V was clipped by 2 bases and J by 9 bases, with 20 bases between them. Per the germline V gene, CDR1 is SGHAT and CDR2 is FQDESV (reference sequence). The CDR3 DNA sequence: TGTGCCAGCAGCTTACGACCCCCAACGGTGTTCAGTGAGCAGTTCTTC. Its translation is CASSLRPPTVFSEQFF.

This clone occurred once. This chain joins TRBV13 and TRBJ1-2; D might be TRBD1 (6 bases). This CDR3 spans 17 amino acids. V lost 6 bases and J 3 bases, leaving 23 bases between the germline ends. Germline V CDR1 and CDR2: PRHDT, FYEKMQ (reference sequence). The CDR3 region is CASRAVRDTPTDYGYTF. CDR3 nucleotide sequence: TGTGCCAGCAGAGCCGTACGGGACACCCCGACCGACTATGGCTACACCTTC.